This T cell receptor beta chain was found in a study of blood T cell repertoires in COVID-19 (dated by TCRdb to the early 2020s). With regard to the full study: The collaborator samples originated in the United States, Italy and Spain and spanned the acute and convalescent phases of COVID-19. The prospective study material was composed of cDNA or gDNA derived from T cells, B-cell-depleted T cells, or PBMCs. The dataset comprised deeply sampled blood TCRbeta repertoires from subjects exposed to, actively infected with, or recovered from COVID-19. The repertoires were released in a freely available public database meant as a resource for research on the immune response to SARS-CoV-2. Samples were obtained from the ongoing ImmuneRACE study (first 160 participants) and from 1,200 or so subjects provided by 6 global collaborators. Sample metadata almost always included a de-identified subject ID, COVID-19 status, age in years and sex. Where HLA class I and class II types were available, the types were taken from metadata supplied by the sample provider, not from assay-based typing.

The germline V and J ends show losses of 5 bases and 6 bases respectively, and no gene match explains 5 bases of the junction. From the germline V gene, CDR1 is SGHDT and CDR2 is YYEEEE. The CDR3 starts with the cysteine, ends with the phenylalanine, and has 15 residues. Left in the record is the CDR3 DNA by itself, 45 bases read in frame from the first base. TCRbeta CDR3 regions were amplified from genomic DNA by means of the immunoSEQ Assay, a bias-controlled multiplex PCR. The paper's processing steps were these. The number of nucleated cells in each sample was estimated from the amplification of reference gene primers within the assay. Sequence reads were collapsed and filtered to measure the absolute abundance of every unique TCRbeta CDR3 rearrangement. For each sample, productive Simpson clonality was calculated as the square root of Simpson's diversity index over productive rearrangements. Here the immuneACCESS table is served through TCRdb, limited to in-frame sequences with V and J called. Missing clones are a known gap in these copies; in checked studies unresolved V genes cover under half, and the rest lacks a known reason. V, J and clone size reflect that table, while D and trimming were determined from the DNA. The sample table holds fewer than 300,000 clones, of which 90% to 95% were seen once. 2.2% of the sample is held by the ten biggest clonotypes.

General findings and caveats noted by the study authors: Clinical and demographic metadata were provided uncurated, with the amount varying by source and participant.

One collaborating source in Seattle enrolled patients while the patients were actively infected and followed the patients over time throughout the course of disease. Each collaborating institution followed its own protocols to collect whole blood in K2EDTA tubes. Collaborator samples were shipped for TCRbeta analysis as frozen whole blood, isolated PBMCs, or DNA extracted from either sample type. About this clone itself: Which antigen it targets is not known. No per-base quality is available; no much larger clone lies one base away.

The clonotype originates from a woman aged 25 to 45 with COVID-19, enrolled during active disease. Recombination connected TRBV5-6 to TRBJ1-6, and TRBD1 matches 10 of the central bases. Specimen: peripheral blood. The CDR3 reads CASSHDRGLNSPLHF. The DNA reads TGTGCCAGCAGTCATGACAGGGGGCTTAATTCACCCCTCCACTTT.